A selection of T cell receptor beta chains follows, all from one sample in a study of CD4+ T cells in melanoma. Generated by immunoSEQ multiplex PCR, the TCRdb table keeps only in-frame clones and is missing some. The sample shows 20,000 to 25,000 clones, approximately 80% of them seen only once. The sequenced sample consisted of cells from a culture (not recorded whether cultured in vitro). The receptors were gathered from a human donor with melanoma. CDR3s include the opening cysteine and the closing phenylalanine or tryptophan. The order of the fields is V gene, D gene, J gene, clone size, CDR3 protein, CDR3 DNA. The D gene is left open where the match is weak. For some rows the clone size is stated as once, few or many, or as a class when expanded; others skip it.

TRBV7-9	-	TRBJ2-1	-	CASSSKPYEQFF	TGTGCCAGCAGCTCCAAACCCTATGAGCAGTTCTTC
TRBV5-6	TRBD1	TRBJ1-4	-	CASSLPQGAGEKLFF	TGTGCCAGCAGCTTGCCACAGGGGGCGGGAGAAAAACTGTTTTTT
TRBV7-8	-	TRBJ1-2	-	CASSLVSVNYGYTF	TGTGCCAGCAGCTTAGTCTCTGTAAACTATGGCTACACCTTC
TRBV4-2	TRBD2	TRBJ2-2	-	CASSQEISGGGRTGELFF	TGTGCCAGCAGCCAAGAAATTAGCGGGGGGGGCCGCACCGGGGAGCTGTTTTTT
TRBV7-9	-	TRBJ1-5	-	CASSFVPAFAHSNQPQHF	TGTGCCAGCAGCTTCGTCCCAGCCTTCGCCCATAGCAATCAGCCCCAGCATTTT
TRBV7-8	-	TRBJ1-6	-	CASKGEQGYNSPLHF	TGTGCCAGCAAGGGTGAACAGGGCTATAATTCACCCCTCCACTTT
TRBV4-2	-	TRBJ2-7	-	CASSQGRTVQTYEQYF	TGTGCCAGCAGCCAGGGAAGGACTGTTCAAACCTACGAGCAGTACTTC
TRBV7-6	-	TRBJ1-2	-	CASSLLRTSGYTF	TGTGCCAGCAGCCTTCTCCGCACTAGCGGCTACACCTTC
TRBV11-2	-	TRBJ2-1	-	CASSSRTGLVNEQFF	TGTGCCAGCAGCTCGCGGACGGGGCTTGTCAATGAGCAGTTCTTC
TRBV5-8	TRBD1	TRBJ1-1	-	CASSLFLGQDTEAFF	TGTGCCAGCAGCTTGTTTTTGGGACAGGACACTGAAGCTTTCTTT
TRBV18	TRBD1	TRBJ2-7	-	CASSPRDRGREQYF	TGTGCCAGCTCACCACGGGACAGGGGTCGGGAGCAGTACTTC
TRBV9	-	TRBJ2-1	-	CARVLCHGGTYNEQFF	TGTGCCAGGGTTTTGTGTCACGGGGGTACCTACAATGAGCAGTTCTTC
TRBV2	-	TRBJ1-1	once	CASRVDLNTEAFF	TGTGCCAGCAGGGTCGACTTGAACACTGAAGCTTTCTTT
TRBV5-4	TRBD1	TRBJ2-5	few	CASSSWDRGYQETQYF	TGTGCCAGCAGCAGCTGGGACAGGGGATACCAAGAGACCCAGTACTTC
TRBV6-5	-	TRBJ1-4	-	CASSYSTGNEKLFF	TGTGCCAGCAGTTACTCGACGGGAAATGAAAAACTGTTTTTT
TRBV7-8	-	TRBJ1-2	few	CASSLETADYGYTF	TGTGCCAGCAGCTTGGAAACAGCAGACTATGGCTACACCTTC
TRBV5-1	TRBD1	TRBJ1-4	-	CASSSGQGAGKLFF	TGCGCCAGCAGCTCGGGACAGGGGGCCGGAAAACTGTTTTTT
TRBV5-1	-	TRBJ2-6	-	CASQDTSSGANVLTF	TGCGCCAGCCAGGACACCTCCTCTGGGGCCAACGTCCTGACTTTC
TRBV18	TRBD1	TRBJ2-7	few	CASSPGTGPYEQYF	TGTGCCAGCTCACCGGGGACAGGTCCCTACGAGCAGTACTTC
TRBV18	TRBD2	TRBJ2-5	once	CASSPIAGRQETQYF	TGTGCCAGCTCGCCGATAGCGGGGAGACAAGAGACCCAGTACTTC
TRBV28	-	TRBJ2-2	-	CASSLGGTNTGELFF	TGTGCCAGCAGTTTAGGGGGAACAAACACCGGGGAGCTGTTTTTT
TRBV6-5	-	TRBJ1-2	-	CASSYSRRLKNYGYTF	TGTGCCAGCAGTTACTCGAGACGCCTAAAAAACTATGGCTACACCTTC
TRBV27	TRBD1	TRBJ1-5	-	CASSSASLGTAVRQPQHF	TGTGCCAGCAGTTCCGCATCCCTCGGGACAGCAGTACGTCAGCCCCAGCATTTT
TRBV4-2	-	TRBJ2-6	once	CASSPQTGSDSGANVLTF	TGTGCCAGCAGCCCCCAAACAGGTTCTGACTCTGGGGCCAACGTCCTGACTTTC
TRBV4-1	TRBD2	TRBJ2-1	-	CASSQEKRGVIYNEQFF	TGCGCCAGCAGCCAAGAGAAGCGGGGGGTTATCTACAATGAGCAGTTCTTC
TRBV10-3	-	TRBJ1-3	-	CAISRQFSGNTIYF	TGTGCCATCAGTAGACAGTTCTCTGGAAACACCATATATTTT
TRBV6-1	-	TRBJ2-3	-	CASSDKYTQYF	TGTGCCAGCAGTGATAAATATACGCAGTATTTT
TRBV5-1	TRBD1	TRBJ1-1	-	CASSLVPPGGSTEAFF	TGCGCCAGCAGCTTGGTCCCCCCAGGGGGCTCCACTGAAGCTTTCTTT
TRBV2	TRBD2	TRBJ2-7	-	CASVSGATYEQYF	TGTGCCAGTGTTAGCGGGGCCACCTACGAGCAGTACTTC
TRBV2	-	TRBJ2-3	once	CASSADTDTQYF	TGTGCCAGCAGTGCAGACACAGATACGCAGTATTTT
TRBV11-2	-	TRBJ1-1	-	CASSLRGSNTEAFF	TGTGCCAGCAGCTTACGGGGATCGAACACTGAAGCTTTCTTT
TRBV4-2	TRBD2	TRBJ2-1	once	CASSQVLAGAYNEQFF	TGTGCCAGCAGCCAAGTACTAGCGGGGGCATACAATGAGCAGTTCTTC
TRBV1	-	TRBJ2-2	-	CTSSGVNGGAGELFF	TGCACCAGCAGTGGCGTTAACGGGGGGGCCGGGGAGCTGTTTTTT
TRBV9	TRBD1	TRBJ1-2	-	CASSADRALGGYTF	TGTGCCAGCAGCGCAGACAGGGCGCTTGGAGGCTACACCTTC
TRBV4-1	TRBD1	TRBJ2-4	few	CASGTGQAKNIQYF	TGCGCCAGCGGGACAGGGCAAGCCAAAAACATTCAGTACTTC
TRBV20-1	-	TRBJ1-1	-	CSARAKRAFF	TGCAGTGCTAGGGCGAAACGGGCTTTCTTT
TRBV10-3	-	TRBJ2-1	few	CAIGGALAEQFF	TGTGCCATCGGGGGAGCTCTCGCGGAGCAGTTCTTC
TRBV2	-	TRBJ2-5	-	CASSEVGKGTQYF	TGTGCCAGCAGTGAAGTCGGTAAAGGGACCCAGTACTTC
TRBV9	-	TRBJ2-3	-	CASSAGGAGTQNTQYF	TGTGCCAGCAGCGCGGGGGGCGCGGGGACCCAAAATACGCAGTATTTT
TRBV5-1	-	TRBJ1-6	-	CASSFGGWANSPLHF	TGCGCCAGCAGCTTTGGAGGGTGGGCTAATTCACCCCTCCACTTT
TRBV9	TRBD1	TRBJ1-3	-	CASSGATGRNTIYF	TGTGCCAGCAGCGGAGCGACAGGGAGAAACACCATATATTTT
TRBV6-5	-	TRBJ2-1	-	CASSYSGNEQFF	TGTGCCAGCAGTTACTCGGGGAATGAGCAGTTCTTC
TRBV27	-	TRBJ2-5	few	CASSPGGGGWGGQYF	TGTGCCAGCAGCCCTGGTGGCGGGGGCTGGGGAGGCCAGTACTTC
TRBV18	-	TRBJ1-1	few	CASSPQQGEAFF	TGTGCCAGCTCACCACAACAGGGAGAAGCTTTCTTT
TRBV5-8	-	TRBJ1-5	-	CASSWERNQPQHF	TGTGCCAGCAGTTGGGAGCGGAATCAGCCCCAGCATTTT
TRBV2	-	TRBJ1-5	-	CASSAGPGPGQPQHF	TGTGCCAGCAGCGCCGGACCAGGGCCGGGGCAGCCCCAGCATTTT
TRBV4-1	-	TRBJ2-3	few	CASSQTRGTQYF	TGCGCCAGCTCCCAGACCCGGGGGACGCAGTATTTT
TRBV5-5	TRBD1	TRBJ1-6	-	CASSSPGGNSPLHF	TGTGCCAGCAGCTCACCAGGGGGGAATTCACCCCTCCACTTT
TRBV9	-	TRBJ1-1	-	CASSGGERGIGAEAFF	TGTGCCAGCAGCGGGGGGGAGAGGGGCATAGGGGCTGAAGCTTTCTTT
TRBV5-1	-	TRBJ1-4	-	CASSLSTNEKLFF	TGCGCCAGCAGCTTGTCAACTAATGAAAAACTGTTTTTT
TRBV2	-	TRBJ2-5	-	CASSEEPGQETQYF	TGTGCCAGCAGTGAAGAACCAGGCCAAGAGACCCAGTACTTC
TRBV5-6	-	TRBJ1-6	medium-sized	CASSDVGTGPLHF	TGTGCCAGCAGCGACGTTGGGACGGGGCCCCTCCACTTT
TRBV18	-	TRBJ2-3	-	CASSPLSGTDTQYF	TGTGCCAGCTCACCATTGAGCGGCACAGATACGCAGTATTTT
TRBV7-2	-	TRBJ1-1	-	CASSPSLLKANTEAFF	TGTGCCAGCAGCCCGAGTCTCCTTAAGGCGAACACTGAAGCTTTCTTT
TRBV27	-	TRBJ1-1	-	CASGVNTRGEAFF	TGTGCCAGCGGGGTTAACACTCGGGGCGAAGCTTTCTTT
TRBV29-1	TRBD1	TRBJ1-4	-	CSVSGGGVRSNEKLFF	TGCAGCGTATCAGGGGGCGGGGTGCGATCTAATGAAAAACTGTTTTTT
TRBV5-1	TRBD2	TRBJ2-7	few	CASSRGGQGRYEQYF	TGCGCCAGCAGCCGGGGGGGTCAAGGTCGCTACGAGCAGTACTTC
TRBV5-6	-	TRBJ1-1	-	CASSPAPGDTEAFF	TGTGCCAGCAGCCCCGCCCCCGGGGACACTGAAGCTTTCTTT
TRBV18	-	TRBJ1-2	few	CASGKGANYGYTF	TGTGCCAGCGGAAAGGGAGCTAACTATGGCTACACCTTC
TRBV10-3	-	TRBJ1-4	once	CAISEKGQGEKLFF	TGTGCCATCAGTGAGAAGGGGCAAGGTGAAAAACTGTTTTTT